This record concerns one T cell receptor (beta chain) sequence. The CDR3 loop spans 16 amino acids. CDR1 SGDLS and CDR2 YYNGEE come from the germline V gene. Losses at the gene ends were 3 bases for V and 4 bases for J; bases not matched to a gene: 6. This entry comes from a study of T cell changes during pregnancy in multiple sclerosis. Some clones are missing from TCRdb's copy, which holds only in-frame ones; the method was immunoSEQ multiplex PCR. The sample lists about 68,000 clones, over 75% seen once, with about 1.5% in the top ten. Sequencing used peripheral blood, obtained in the third trimester of pregnancy. The chain is built from TRBV9 and TRBJ1-3; 11 nucleotides agree with TRBD1. This sequence was found in a female donor with multiple sclerosis, enrolled in a pregnancy study. CDR3 region: CASSAGQGARGNTIYF. The CDR3 DNA reads as TGTGCCAGCAGCGCAGGACAGGGGGCGCGCGGAAACACCATATATTTT.